The TCR beta chain under discussion was sequenced for a study of T cells after yellow fever vaccination. Broader study findings: Shared CD4/CD8 clonotypes were a small share, likely from convergent recombination. Repertoires sorted by FACS could include abundant clonotypes that are contaminants from the bulk population.

In its sample, this clonotype was seen a few times. The antigen is undetermined. Generation of TCR cDNA used 5'RACE template switching (which added a universal primer site and UMIs). TCRdb reprocessed the 5' RACE reads with MiXCR, giving one entry per CDR3 protein. Counted here are about 300,000 distinct CDR3 sequences, 3.5% to 4.5% occurring once; the ten biggest clones make up approximately 24%. Trimming shortened V by 7 bases and J by 1 base, and 10 bases separated the two germline ends. CDR3 size: 14 residues. Germline V lookup: CDR1 MNHEY, CDR2 SVGEGT. The TCR was taken from a man between 18 and 35 years old who received the YFV17D yellow fever vaccine. The sequencing here drew on PBMCs, taken 5 days after the yellow fever booster vaccination. The chain links TRBV6-2 or TRBV6-3 to TRBJ2-2; D is unclear. CDR3 residues: CASIRAGNTGELFF. The CDR3 nucleotides are TGTGCCAGCATTCGGGCAGGGAACACCGGGGAGCTGTTTTTT.